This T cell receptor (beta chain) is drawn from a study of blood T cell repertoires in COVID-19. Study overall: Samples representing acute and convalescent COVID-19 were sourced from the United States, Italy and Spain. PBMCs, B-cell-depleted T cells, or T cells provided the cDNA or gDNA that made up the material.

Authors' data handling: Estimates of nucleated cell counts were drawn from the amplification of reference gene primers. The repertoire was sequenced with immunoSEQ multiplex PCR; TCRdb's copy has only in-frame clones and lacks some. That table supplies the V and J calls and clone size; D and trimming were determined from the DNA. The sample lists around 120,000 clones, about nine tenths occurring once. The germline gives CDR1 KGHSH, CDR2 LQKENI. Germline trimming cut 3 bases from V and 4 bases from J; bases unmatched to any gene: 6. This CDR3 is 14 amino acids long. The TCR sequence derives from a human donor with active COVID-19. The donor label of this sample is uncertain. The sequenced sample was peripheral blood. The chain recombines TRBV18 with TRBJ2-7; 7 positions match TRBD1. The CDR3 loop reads CASSPPGQPYEQYF. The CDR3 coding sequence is TGTGCCAGCTCACCGCCGGGACAGCCTTACGAGCAGTACTTC. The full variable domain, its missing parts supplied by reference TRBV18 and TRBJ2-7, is NAGVMQNPRHLVRRRGQEARLRCSPMKGHSHVYWYRQLPEEGLKFMVYLQKENIIDESGMPKERFSAEFPKEGPSILRIQQVVRGDSAAYFCASSPPGQPYEQYFGPGTRLTVT.